This TCR beta chain was sequenced in a study of shared T cell receptors in the human thymus. Clones were read by immunoSEQ multiplex PCR, and TCRdb kept only the in-frame ones, dropping some. The top ten hold about 0.02% of the sample, which has hundreds of thousands of clones, over 90% seen once. The V gene's germline CDR1 is SGHDN and CDR2 FVKESK. The CDR3 extends over 13 amino acids. The V gene lost 3 bases and the J gene lost 1 base, with 7 bases spanning the gap. This clone was seen a single time. The specimen sequenced was thymocytes. V usage is TRBV14 and J usage is TRBJ2-7; the D gene is possibly TRBD1 (5 bases). This clonotype was obtained from a human donor. In DNA, the CDR3 is TGTGCCAGCAGCCATCGACAGTCCTACGAGCAGTACTTC. Its protein is CASSHRQSYEQYF.